This TCR beta chain stems from a study of regulatory T cells in long-lasting Graves disease. Findings and limits, study-wide: Less diverse TCR repertoires were seen in persistent Graves' patients than in newly diagnosed ones. Owing to a sample size that was small, accuracy may have been reduced.

Concerning this clonotype itself: Its target is unknown.

V shed 0 bases and J shed 3 bases, with 14 bases lying between them. Germline assignment: CDR1 GTSNPN and CDR2 SVGIG (reference sequence). CDR3 size: 16 residues. The time point denotes: persistent/refractory GD, antithyroid drugs over 5 years with positive TRAb. PBMC RNA served as the TCR library source. To make TCR beta libraries, researchers used iRepertoire HTBI primers and Arm-PCR of CDR3 regions. In the authors' methods: Samples revealed fewer than 65 TRBV and fewer than 15 TRBJ segments. TCRdb processed the multiplex PCR reads anew with MiXCR; each CDR3 protein has one entry. These V and J calls originate from TCRdb's pipeline instead of the authors' own analysis. This table holds about 310,000 distinct CDR3 sequences, 22% found once.

This sequence was found in a female donor with Graves disease. Sequencing was performed on peripheral blood mononuclear cells (PBMCs), taken when the disease was refractory, from a patient treated with antithyroid drugs. The rearrangement uses TRBV30 and TRBJ2-2, with D perhaps matching TRBD1 or TRBD2 (6 bases each). The CDR3 nucleotides read TGTGCCTGGAGTGTACTGGGGGGCTCGGACACCGGGGAGCTGTTTTTT. Residues: CAWSVLGGSDTGELFF.